The TCR beta chain under discussion was sequenced for a study of T cell repertoires in cytomegalovirus infection. Study conclusions and caveats: In two of eight donors, the top clonotype was HLA-C-restricted CMV-specific. Adding up the frequency of public TCR beta families identified people who carried CMV plus the relevant HLA.

From the reads, TCRdb called clonotypes with MiXCR, one entry per CDR3 protein. The sample has 300,000 to 400,000 distinct CDR3 sequences; roughly 9.5% are singletons. This clonotype has just a few counts. No antigen is known for it. The sequencing sample was made of PBMCs. This TCR came from a human donor in good health (CMV status not recorded). Some clones in this sample may be carry-over from other donors' samples.

The CDR3: CSARGLGGDQPQHF. CDR3 nucleotides: TGCAGTGCTAGAGGCCTGGGAGGGGACCAGCCCCAGCATTTT. The chain links TRBV20-1 to TRBJ1-5, with D tentatively TRBD1 (5 bases). V was pared by 1 base and J by 7 bases, with 14 bases between. The germline gives CDR1 DFQATT, CDR2 SNEGSKA (reference sequence). The CDR3 sequence is 14 residues long.